These T cell receptor beta chains were read from a single sample in a study of beta chain features in type 1 diabetes. Method: immunoSEQ multiplex PCR; TCRdb's copy keeps in-frame clones and lacks some. The table includes fewer than 350,000 clones, about 15% detected once. Material: naive CD4+ T cells from blood. These receptor sequences come from a man aged 18 to 30 with type 1 diabetes. Each CDR3 is given with its conserved first and last residue. D genes are given only for firm matches. Clone size appears in some rows only: once, few, many, or a class for an expanded clone.

V gene,clone size,D gene,J gene,CDR3 protein,CDR3 DNA
TRBV30,few,-,TRBJ2-3,CAWRQEQARIGDTQYF,TGTGCCTGGAGACAGGAACAAGCGCGCATAGGCGATACGCAGTATTTT
TRBV2,-,TRBD1,TRBJ1-6,CASSGGQAYSSPLHF,TGTGCCAGCAGCGGGGGACAGGCTTATAGTTCACCCCTCCACTTT
TRBV30,few,-,TRBJ2-5,CAWSSFEETQYF,TGTGCCTGGAGTTCGTTCGAGGAGACCCAGTACTTC
TRBV27,-,TRBD1,TRBJ1-1,CASSFLAPGQGRAFF,TGTGCCAGCAGTTTCCTCGCACCTGGACAGGGTAGGGCTTTCTTT
TRBV5-5,few,-,TRBJ2-1,CASSLAAGVHNEQFF,TGTGCCAGCAGCTTGGCAGCGGGTGTCCACAATGAGCAGTTCTTC
TRBV19,-,-,TRBJ1-1,CASSGIKVGASTEAFF,TGTGCCAGTAGTGGAATTAAAGTAGGGGCAAGCACTGAAGCTTTCTTT
TRBV30,-,-,TRBJ1-2,CALTDRNGYTF,TGTGCCCTTACCGACAGGAATGGCTACACCTTC
TRBV23-1,-,TRBD2,TRBJ2-3,CASSPETSGTDTQYF,TGCGCCAGCAGCCCCGAGACTAGCGGGACAGATACGCAGTATTTT
TRBV19,-,-,TRBJ1-1,CASSIRRGGTEAFF,TGTGCCAGTAGTATCCGTCGAGGGGGCACTGAAGCTTTCTTT
TRBV7-2,few,TRBD1,TRBJ1-2,CASSPTTSTGGGGYTF,TGTGCCAGCAGCCCCACAACCTCGACAGGGGGTGGTGGCTACACCTTC
TRBV23-1,-,TRBD1,TRBJ2-7,CASSQPGQGVRDEQYF,TGCGCCAGCAGTCAACCGGGACAGGGCGTGAGGGACGAGCAGTACTTC
TRBV21-1,few,-,TRBJ2-6,CANLGQGKSGANVLTF,TGTGCCAACCTAGGACAGGGTAAATCTGGGGCCAACGTCCTGACTTTC
TRBV7-9,-,-,TRBJ1-1,CASSLREGAEAFF,TGTGCCAGCAGCTTAAGGGAAGGGGCTGAAGCTTTCTTT
TRBV6-6,few,TRBD2,TRBJ2-5,CASSSSGRIETQYF,TGTGCCAGCAGTTCTAGCGGAAGGATTGAGACCCAGTACTTC
TRBV7-2,few,-,TRBJ2-5,CASSSVETQYF,TGTGCCAGCAGTTCTGTAGAGACCCAGTACTTC
TRBV27,few,TRBD1,TRBJ2-1,CASSLHRQGSYNEQFF,TGTGCCAGCAGTTTACATCGACAGGGCTCCTACAATGAGCAGTTCTTC
TRBV2,-,-,TRBJ2-3,CASSEFDPRDTAQYF,TGTGCCAGCAGTGAATTCGATCCCCGGGACACCGCGCAGTATTTT
TRBV30,few,-,TRBJ2-4,CAWSPNLSLAKNIQYF,TGTGCCTGGAGTCCCAATTTAAGCCTAGCCAAAAACATTCAGTACTTC
TRBV29-1,few,TRBD1,TRBJ1-2,CSAQKGQSGGGYTF,TGCAGCGCTCAAAAGGGACAGTCGGGTGGAGGCTACACCTTC
TRBV30,-,-,TRBJ2-7,CAWSGGGSSYEQYF,TGTGCCTGGAGTGGAGGTGGGAGCTCCTACGAGCAGTACTTC
TRBV2,-,TRBD2,TRBJ2-7,CASLGTSSEQYF,TGTGCCAGCCTCGGGACTAGCAGCGAGCAGTACTTC
TRBV6-5,-,-,TRBJ2-7,CASGLGVYEKQYF,TGTGCCAGCGGACTTGGGGTCTACGAAAAGCAGTACTTC
TRBV7-2,few,TRBD2,TRBJ2-3,CASSLGVAGVRNTQYF,TGTGCCAGCAGCTTAGGAGTGGCGGGGGTGAGGAATACGCAGTATTTT
TRBV7-9,few,-,TRBJ2-1,CASTKLGGGDEQFF,TGTGCCAGCACCAAGCTTGGGGGGGGCGATGAGCAGTTCTTC
TRBV18,few,-,TRBJ2-3,CASSPWHRSTDTQYF,TGTGCCAGCTCACCGTGGCACCGTAGCACAGATACGCAGTATTTT
TRBV30,few,-,TRBJ1-1,CAWSDGQGNTEAFF,TGTGCCTGGAGTGACGGGCAGGGCAACACTGAAGCTTTCTTT
TRBV27,few,TRBD1,TRBJ2-2,CASRPEQGLNTGELFF,TGTGCCAGCAGACCCGAACAGGGGCTGAACACCGGGGAGCTGTTTTTT
TRBV4-3,-,-,TRBJ2-7,CASSQEGQGTYEQYF,TGCGCCAGCAGCCAAGAGGGGCAGGGGACGTACGAGCAGTACTTC
TRBV7-9,-,TRBD1,TRBJ2-6,CASSKPGQGFSGANVLTF,TGTGCCAGCAGCAAACCGGGACAGGGATTCTCTGGGGCCAACGTCCTGACTTTC
TRBV30,-,TRBD2,TRBJ2-3,CAWSVRAGGGDTQYF,TGTGCCTGGAGTGTAAGAGCGGGAGGGGGGGATACGCAGTATTTT
TRBV19,-,TRBD2,TRBJ2-5,CASSGLAQETQYF,TGTGCCAGTAGCGGACTAGCACAAGAGACCCAGTACTTC
TRBV2,-,-,TRBJ1-1,CASSTDMGAFF,TGTGCCAGCAGTACGGACATGGGGGCTTTCTTT
TRBV7-9,-,-,TRBJ2-6,CASSLAREGHRSGANVLTF,TGTGCCAGCAGCTTAGCCCGAGAGGGCCACCGCTCTGGGGCCAACGTCCTGACTTTC
TRBV7-2,-,TRBD1,TRBJ1-5,CASSLEGGGSQPQHF,TGTGCCAGCAGCTTAGAAGGGGGCGGATCACAGCCCCAGCATTTT
TRBV27,once,-,TRBJ1-1,CASSFRGKGRPEAFF,TGTGCCAGCAGTTTTCGGGGGAAGGGGAGACCAGAAGCTTTCTTT
TRBV10-3,-,-,TRBJ2-7,CAIRVGTEYEQYF,TGTGCCATCAGGGTCGGGACTGAATACGAGCAGTACTTC
TRBV5-6,few,TRBD1,TRBJ2-6,CASSRQGVSGANVLTF,TGTGCCAGCAGCAGACAGGGTGTCTCTGGGGCCAACGTCCTGACTTTC
TRBV6-6,-,-,TRBJ2-5,CASSPAGASETQYF,TGTGCCAGCAGCCCCGCTGGGGCATCAGAGACCCAGTACTTC
TRBV29-1,-,-,TRBJ1-3,CSVGTGSGNTIYF,TGCAGCGTTGGGACTGGCTCTGGAAACACCATATATTTT
TRBV28,few,-,TRBJ1-1,CASLDWGLGNTEAFF,TGTGCCAGCCTTGATTGGGGGCTCGGGAACACTGAAGCTTTCTTT